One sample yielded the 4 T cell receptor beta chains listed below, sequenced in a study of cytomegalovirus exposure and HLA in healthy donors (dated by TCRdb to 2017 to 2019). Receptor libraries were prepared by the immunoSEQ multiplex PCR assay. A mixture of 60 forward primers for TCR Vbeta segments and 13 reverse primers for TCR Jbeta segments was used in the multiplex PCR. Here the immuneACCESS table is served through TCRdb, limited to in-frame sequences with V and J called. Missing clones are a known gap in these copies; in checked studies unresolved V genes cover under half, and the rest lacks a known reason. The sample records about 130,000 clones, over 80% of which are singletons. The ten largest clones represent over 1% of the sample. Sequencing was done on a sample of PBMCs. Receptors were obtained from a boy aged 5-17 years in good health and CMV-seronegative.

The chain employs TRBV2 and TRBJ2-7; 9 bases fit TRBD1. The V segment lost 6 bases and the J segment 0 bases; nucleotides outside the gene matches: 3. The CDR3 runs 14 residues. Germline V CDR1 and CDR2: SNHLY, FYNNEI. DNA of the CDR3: TGTGCCAGCAGGGGGACAGGGAACTCCTACGAGCAGTACTTC. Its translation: CASRGTGNSYEQYF.

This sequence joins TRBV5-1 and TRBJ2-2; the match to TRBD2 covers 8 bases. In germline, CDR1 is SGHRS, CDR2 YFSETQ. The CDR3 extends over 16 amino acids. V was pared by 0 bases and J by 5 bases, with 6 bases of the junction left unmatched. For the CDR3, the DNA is TGCGCCAGCAGCTTGGAAGCGGGGGCGCGAACCGGGGAGCTGTTTTTT. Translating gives CASSLEAGARTGELFF.

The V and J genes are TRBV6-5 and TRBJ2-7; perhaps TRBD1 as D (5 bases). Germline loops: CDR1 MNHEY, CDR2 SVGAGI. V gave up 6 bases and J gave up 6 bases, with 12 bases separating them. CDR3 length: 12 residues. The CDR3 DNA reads TGTGCCAGCAGGTCAACAGGAAGCGAGCAGTACTTC. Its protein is CASRSTGSEQYF.

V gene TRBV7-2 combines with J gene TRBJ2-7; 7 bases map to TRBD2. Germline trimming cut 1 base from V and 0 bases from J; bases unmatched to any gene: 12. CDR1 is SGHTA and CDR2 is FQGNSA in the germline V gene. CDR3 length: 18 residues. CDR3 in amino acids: CASSLVYGGGTRSYEQYF. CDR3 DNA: TGTGCCAGCAGCTTAGTTTACGGGGGAGGGACGCGCTCCTACGAGCAGTACTTC.